This entry lists 15 T cell receptor beta chains sequenced from one sample in a study of high-grade serous ovarian cancer treatment subgroups. The tumor samples were collected prior to definitive surgery or chemotherapy. Using immunoSEQ multiplex PCR, the repertoire was profiled, and TCRdb retains in-frame clones only, with some absent. The sample lists some 20,000 clones, around 74% occurring once. Specimen: tumor tissue. These receptors were obtained from a human donor with high-grade serous ovarian cancer.

The chain combines TRBV27 with TRBJ2-3; D is undetermined. Germline V gene sequence: CDR1 MNHEY, CDR2 SMNVEV (reference sequence). The V and J ends lost 5 bases and 2 bases respectively, with 20 bases between them. This CDR3 spans 17 amino acids. CDR3 protein: CASSPGYPTGITDTQYF. CDR3 DNA sequence: TGTGCCAGCAGTCCCGGGTACCCGACTGGCATCACAGATACGCAGTATTTT.

The chain joins TRBV19 to TRBJ2-5; 13 bases match TRBD2. The V gene end was trimmed by 6 bases and the J gene end by 5 bases; junction bases not matched to a gene: 6. Germline V gene sequence: CDR1 LNHDA, CDR2 SQIVND (reference sequence). This CDR3 is built from 15 residues. The CDR3 is CASSTSGRAGETQYF. As DNA, the CDR3 is TGTGCCAGTAGCACTAGCGGGAGGGCCGGTGAGACCCAGTACTTC.

This clone was counted between two and nine times. V and J are TRBV11-3 and TRBJ2-7; TRBD2 matches 9 bases. CDR1 is SGHNT and CDR2 is YENEEA in the germline V gene. The CDR3 spans 13 residues. V gave up 4 bases and J gave up 6 bases; unmatched junction bases: 4. The CDR3 loop reads CASSSGLASEQYF. The CDR3 nucleotides read TGTGCCAGCAGCTCCGGACTAGCGTCCGAGCAGTACTTC.

The chain combines TRBV4-3 with TRBJ2-1, with 7 nucleotides matching TRBD1. V lost 6 bases to trimming and J lost 2 bases; unmatched junction nucleotides: 7. The CDR3 loop spans 15 amino acids. The germline V gene encodes CDR1 LGHNA and CDR2 YSLEER. The CDR3 DNA sequence: TGCGCCAGCAGAAGTCGGGACAGCCCCTACAATGAGCAGTTCTTC. It specifies CASRSRDSPYNEQFF.

The V gene is TRBV28, the J gene TRBJ2-7; TRBD1 aligns across 10 bases. The CDR3 is 14 amino acids. Germline V CDR1 and CDR2: MDHEN, SYDVKM. Trimming removed 5 bases from V and 5 bases from J; junction bases left unmatched: 6. The CDR3 sequence is CASSPWTGGDEQYF. In DNA form, the CDR3 reads TGTGCCAGCAGTCCATGGACAGGGGGGGACGAGCAGTACTTC.

The sample holds one count of this clone. V usage is TRBV5-1 and J usage is TRBJ2-3, with TRBD1 as a possible D gene (5 bases). Germline CDR1 reads SGHRS; CDR2 reads YFSETQ. The V end lost 2 bases, the J end lost 0 bases, and 7 bases lay between the germline ends. The CDR3 is made up of 14 amino acids. CDR3: CASSFTGSTDTQYF. The CDR3 DNA is TGCGCCAGCAGCTTTACAGGTAGCACAGATACGCAGTATTTT.

This clone has a handful of counts. The J gene is TRBJ1-1, the V gene TRBV4-3, with D tentatively TRBD1 (5 bases). Trimming removed 1 base from V and 5 bases from J, with 11 bases in between. This CDR3 comprises 14 residues. Germline CDR1 and CDR2: LGHNA and YSLEER. The CDR3 protein is CASSQGGRGTEAFF. The CDR3 DNA reads TGCGCCAGCAGCCAAGGAGGCCGGGGGACTGAAGCTTTCTTT.

The V call is TRBV4-1, the J call TRBJ2-3; the match to TRBD2 covers 7 bases. In germline, CDR1 is MGHRA, CDR2 YSYEKL. This CDR3 is built from 15 residues. V shed 1 base, J shed 5 bases, and the junction held 6 bases outside the gene matches. The CDR3 DNA sequence: TGCGCCAGCAGCCAAGGAGCGGGACTCATAGATACGCAGTATTTT. Protein: CASSQGAGLIDTQYF.

The chain joins TRBV5-1 to TRBJ2-7, with 10 bases fitting TRBD1. The CDR3 runs to 15 residues. Looked up from germline, CDR1 is SGHRS and CDR2 is YFSETQ. The ends lost 0 bases at V and 4 bases at J; junction bases unmatched: 4. DNA of the CDR3: TGCGCCAGCAGCTTGGCCGGGACAGGGGAGTACGAGCAGTACTTC. This gives the protein CASSLAGTGEYEQYF.

This chain joins TRBV18 and TRBJ1-3; D gene ambiguous. Germline V gene data show CDR1 as KGHSH and CDR2 as LQKENI. There are 17 residues in the CDR3. V was cut by 2 bases and J by 0 bases, with 14 bases left in between. CDR3 sequence reads: CASSPGTTGYSGNTIYF. CDR3 nucleotides: TGTGCCAGCTCACCAGGTACGACCGGCTACTCTGGAAACACCATATATTTT.

The CDR3 here is CASSPGLPPLNEQFF. CDR3 coding DNA: TGTGCCAGCAGCCCTGGACTCCCCCCCCTCAATGAGCAGTTCTTC. The V gene is TRBV9, the J gene TRBJ2-1, with D possibly being TRBD2 (5 bases). The CDR3 extends over 15 amino acids. From germline, CDR1 is SGDLS and CDR2 YYNGEE. V lost 4 bases and J lost 6, with 17 bases in between.

The CDR3 loop is CASSADRRNYGYTF. In DNA form, the CDR3 reads TGTGCCAGCAGTGCTGATCGGAGGAACTATGGCTACACCTTC. The rearrangement joins TRBV2 to TRBJ1-2, with D unclear. This CDR3 region has 14 residues. Trimming shortened V by 4 bases and J by 2 bases, and 11 bases separated the two germline ends. Germline lookup yields CDR1 SNHLY and CDR2 FYNNEI.

The chain has TRBV7-9 and TRBJ1-2; 8 positions match TRBD1. The CDR3 has 14 amino acids. The V and J ends lost 2 bases and 7 bases, in that order; junction bases with no gene match: 6. Germline CDR1 is SEHNR and CDR2 is FQNEAQ (reference sequence). This CDR3 is CASSLLTGGSGYTF. The CDR3, as DNA: TGTGCCAGCAGCTTATTAACAGGGGGAAGTGGCTACACCTTC.

This clone showed up just once. This sequence joins TRBV7-2 and TRBJ2-2, with 8 bases aligning to TRBD1. Per germline, CDR1 SGHTA and CDR2 FQGNSA. V lost 5 bases, J lost 7 bases, and 6 bases stayed unmatched. The CDR3 totals 14 residues. CDR3 DNA: TGTGCCAGCAGCGCGGACAGGGCTGGCGGGGAGCTGTTTTTT. Translated: CASSADRAGGELFF.

The chain uses TRBV28 and TRBJ2-7; D ambiguous. The CDR3 runs to 11 residues. Looked up from germline, CDR1 is MDHEN and CDR2 is SYDVKM. V lost 6 bases and J 7 bases, leaving 10 bases between the germline ends. The CDR3 DNA follows: TGTGCCAGCAGCCGACTGGTTGAGCAGTACTTC. Protein: CASSRLVEQYF.